The 30 T cell receptor beta chains reported below all come from one sample, sequenced in a study of T cell repertoires in cytomegalovirus infection. TCRdb redid the calling of the reads with MiXCR, one entry per CDR3 protein. The sample has about 180,000 distinct CDR3 sequences, about 17% seen once. The sample comprised CD8+ T cells from PBMCs. The receptors were sampled from a human donor in good health (CMV status not recorded). Some clones in this sample may be carry-over from other donors' samples.

The chain is built from TRBV20-1 and TRBJ1-5; 7 bases are a match to TRBD1. The junction had 3 bases not matched to a gene; V was cut back by 0 bases and J by 1 base. This CDR3 has 15 residues. The V gene's germline CDR1 is DFQATT and CDR2 SNEGSKA (reference sequence). For the CDR3, the DNA is TGCAGTGCTAGAGATGCGACAGGGAGCAATCAGCCCCAGCATTTT. It yields the protein CSARDATGSNQPQHF.

V usage is TRBV6-2 or TRBV6-3 and J usage is TRBJ2-7; 11 bases match TRBD1. The CDR3 runs to 19 residues. Germline loops: CDR1 MNHEY, CDR2 SVGEGT. V gave up 2 bases and J gave up 5 bases; unmatched junction bases: 17. The DNA for the CDR3 is TGTGCCAGCAGTTACAAGCTCGGACAGGGGGCGTCGGGATTCCACGAGCAGTACTTC. Its translation: CASSYKLGQGASGFHEQYF.

At least ten counts were recorded for this clonotype. The chain couples TRBV7-2 to TRBJ2-7; 8 nucleotides line up with TRBD2. J gave up 5 bases and V 7 bases, and 10 bases lay outside the gene matches. This CDR3 has 14 residues. In germline, CDR1 is SGHTA, CDR2 FQGNSA. The chain's CDR3 is CASTSGGLAHEQYF. Here the CDR3 DNA reads TGTGCCAGCACCTCGGGAGGACTAGCTCACGAGCAGTACTTC. Supplemented by reference TRBV7-2 and TRBJ2-7, the full variable domain reads GAGVSQSPSNKVTEKGKDVELRCDPISGHTALYWYRQSLGQGLEFLIYFQGNSAPDKSGLPSDRFSAERTGGSVSTLTIQRTQQEDSAVYLCASTSGGLAHEQYFGPGTRLTVT.

J is TRBJ1-1 and V is TRBV7-2; D possibly corresponds to TRBD1 (6 bases). Deletions cut 6 bases from V and 4 bases from J, with 18 bases between. The CDR3 length is 15 residues. The germline V gene has CDR1 SGHTA and CDR2 FQGNSA. The CDR3 loop reads CASRRRGGTATEAFF. DNA for the CDR3: TGTGCCAGCAGACGAAGGGGGGGGACTGCCACTGAAGCTTTCTTT. Full variable domain (missing parts from reference TRBV7-2 and TRBJ1-1): GAGVSQSPSNKVTEKGKDVELRCDPISGHTALYWYRQSLGQGLEFLIYFQGNSAPDKSGLPSDRFSAERTGGSVSTLTIQRTQQEDSAVYLCASRRRGGTATEAFFGQGTRLTVV.

The chain uses TRBV27 and TRBJ1-1, with D unresolved. Per the germline V gene, CDR1 is MNHEY and CDR2 is SMNVEV (reference sequence). The V end lost 3 bases, the J end lost 1 base, and 9 bases lay between the germline ends. The CDR3 consists of 14 residues. CDR3 nucleotides: TGTGCCAGCAGTTTCTCGCTAGCGAACACTGAAGCTTTCTTT. Residues: CASSFSLANTEAFF.

This clonotype was seen more than once but under ten times. The CDR3 bases are TGTGCCAGCAGCTTGGAGGGGGACATCTACGAGCAGTACTTC. Amino acids: CASSLEGDIYEQYF. The V call is TRBV7-9, the J call TRBJ2-7, with D perhaps matching TRBD1 or TRBD2 (6 bases each). From germline, CDR1 is SEHNR and CDR2 FQNEAQ (reference sequence). The CDR3 spans 14 residues. V shed 3 bases and J shed 3 bases, with 12 bases lying between them.

The V gene is TRBV7-9, the J gene TRBJ2-5; TRBD2 aligns across 10 bases. V shed 0 bases and J 5 bases; nucleotides not matched to a gene: 6. Germline CDR1 and CDR2: SEHNR and FQNEAQ (reference sequence). This CDR3 has 16 amino acids. The CDR3: CASSLAASGGRETQYF. The CDR3 nucleotides are TGTGCCAGCAGCTTAGCGGCTAGCGGGGGCCGGGAGACCCAGTACTTC. Supplemented by reference TRBV7-9 and TRBJ2-5, the full variable domain reads DTGVSQNPRHKITKRGQNVTFRCDPISEHNRLYWYRQTLGQGPEFLTYFQNEAQLEKSRLLSDRFSAERPKGSFSTLEIQRTEQGDSAMYLCASSLAASGGRETQYFGPGTRLLVL.

V is TRBV5-1 and J is TRBJ1-3, with 7 positions matching TRBD1. This CDR3 region has 16 residues. Germline V gives CDR1 SGHRS, CDR2 YFSETQ. The junction had 10 bases not matched to a gene; V was cut back by 3 bases and J by 4 bases. The CDR3 coding sequence is TGCGCCAGCAGCTGGGGGACAGCTATTTCGGGAAACACCATATATTTT. Translation: CASSWGTAISGNTIYF.

In its sample, this clonotype was seen a few times. The chain couples TRBV2 to TRBJ2-1; a weak D match, TRBD2 (5 bases). CDR1 SNHLY and CDR2 FYNNEI come from the germline V gene. This CDR3 is built from 15 residues. V gave up 8 bases and J gave up 3 bases, with 17 bases separating them. This CDR3 reads CASSIPADHYNEQFF. CDR3 DNA sequence: TGTGCCAGCTCAATACCAGCGGACCACTACAATGAGCAGTTCTTC.

This chain connects TRBV28 to TRBJ2-5; 9 nucleotides align to TRBD2. The CDR3 consists of 15 residues. Per germline, CDR1 MDHEN and CDR2 SYDVKM. Trimming removed 5 bases from V and 1 base from J; junction bases left unmatched: 5. The chain's CDR3 is CASSRRGGAQETQYF. The CDR3 DNA reads TGTGCCAGCAGTCGGCGGGGGGGGGCCCAAGAGACCCAGTACTTC. Based on the CDR3 plus reference TRBV28 and TRBJ2-5, the full variable domain is DVKVTQSSRYLVKRTGEKVFLECVQDMDHENMFWYRQDPGLGLRLIYFSYDVKMKEKGDIPEGYSVSREKKERFSLILESASTNQTSMYLCASSRRGGAQETQYFGPGTRLLVL.

A few counts support this clonotype. This chain joins TRBV4-2 and TRBJ2-1; TRBD2 might be the D (5 bases). There are 17 residues in the CDR3. V was shortened by 0 bases and J by 2 bases, with 14 bases between the two germline ends. The germline V gene encodes CDR1 LGHNA and CDR2 YNFKEQ. CDR3 coding DNA: TGTGCCAGCAGCCAAGAAGGCTCCGCGGGCGCCTACAATGAGCAGTTCTTC. Its translation is CASSQEGSAGAYNEQFF.

In this sample, this clonotype turned up many times. This chain joins TRBV6-2 or TRBV6-3 and TRBJ1-1; a possible D gene is TRBD1 (5 bases). CDR1 is MNHEY, CDR2 SVGEGT, per germline. The ends were cut back, 0 bases at V and 0 bases at J, with 17 bases in the middle. CDR3 length equals 18 residues. CDR3 sequence: CASSYSQGLSLMNTEAFF. The CDR3 coding sequence is TGTGCCAGCAGTTACTCCCAGGGATTGAGTTTGATGAACACTGAAGCTTTCTTT.

The V and J genes are TRBV6-6 and TRBJ2-2; D unresolved. V lost 8 bases to trimming and J lost 10 bases, with 11 bases between them. Germline CDR1 is MNHNY and CDR2 is SVGAGI (reference sequence). The CDR3 totals 11 residues. The CDR3 sequence: CASLWAQELFF. DNA for the CDR3: TGTGCCAGCCTCTGGGCCCAGGAGCTGTTTTTT.

This clonotype was observed a few times. J is TRBJ1-1 and V is TRBV2; 9 bases align to TRBD1. Germline CDR1 reads SNHLY; CDR2 reads FYNNEI. This CDR3 comprises 14 residues. Trimming took 6 bases from V and 1 from J; bases not matched to a gene: 3. The CDR3 nucleotides read TGTGCCAGCAGGCCGGGACAGGGGAACACTGAAGCTTTCTTT. This gives the protein CASRPGQGNTEAFF.

In regard to this clonotype: Germline and junction disagree at one end, which may indicate a read error. V gene TRBV2 combines with J gene TRBJ2-7; 7 bases map to TRBD2. Germline V gene lookup returns CDR1 SNHLY and CDR2 FYNNEI. The CDR3 is 11 residues long. The CDR3 DNA reads TGTGCCAGCAGGGGAGGGTACGATCAGTACTTC. Protein product: CASRGGYDQYF.

This clonotype showed up just a few times. The chain recombines TRBV5-4 with TRBJ2-7, with TRBD2 matching 8 bases. The germline gives CDR1 SGHNT, CDR2 YYREEE (reference sequence). Germline trimming cut 0 bases from V and 3 bases from J; bases unmatched to any gene: 5. The CDR3 spans 15 residues. Here the CDR3 DNA reads TGTGCCAGCAGCTTGGGATCCGGGACTAGCTACGAGCAGTACTTC. It is translated as CASSLGSGTSYEQYF.

This sequence joins TRBV6-2 or TRBV6-3 and TRBJ2-7, with a weak D call TRBD2 (6 bases). Germline lookup yields CDR1 MNHEY and CDR2 SVGEGT. V lost 6 bases to trimming and J lost 5 bases, with 17 bases between them. This CDR3 comprises 14 residues. The CDR3, as DNA: TGTGCCAGCAGCACCGGCGGGACTGGGAACGAGCAGTACTTC. This sequence encodes CASSTGGTGNEQYF.

This clonotype has only a few counts. This chain joins TRBV7-9 and TRBJ2-7, with D perhaps TRBD1 (6 bases). In germline, CDR1 is SEHNR, CDR2 FQNEAQ (reference sequence). V lost 4 bases to trimming and J lost 0 bases, with 16 bases between them. This CDR3 comprises 16 residues. CDR3 sequence: CASSSKRDTSSYEQYF. In DNA, the CDR3 is TGTGCCAGCAGCTCAAAACGGGACACGTCCTCCTACGAGCAGTACTTC.

The table lists this clonotype with many counts. This sequence joins TRBV4-1 and TRBJ1-1; D call uncertain. V lost 4 bases to trimming and J lost 12 bases, with 18 bases between them. This CDR3 region has 13 residues. Germline lookup yields CDR1 MGHRA and CDR2 YSYEKL. The CDR3 DNA sequence: TGCGCCAGCAGCCCCTCCGGGCTCCAGAACTCTTTCTTT. As protein: CASSPSGLQNSFF.

This clonotype was picked up a small number of times. The rearrangement joins TRBV7-2 to TRBJ2-5; the match to TRBD1 covers 12 bases. This CDR3 comprises 19 residues. Germline CDR1 reads SGHTA; CDR2 reads FQGNSA. V lost 6 bases to trimming and J lost 2 bases; unmatched junction nucleotides: 16. CDR3 sequence: CASSLDIPGQGARQETQYF. The CDR3 coding sequence is TGTGCCAGCAGTCTTGACATTCCGGGACAGGGGGCGCGACAAGAGACCCAGTACTTC.

The chain is built from TRBV20-1 and TRBJ1-1, with a possible D match to TRBD1 (6 bases). V was shortened by 6 bases and J by 4 bases, with 18 bases between the two germline ends. CDR3 size: 14 residues. Germline CDR1 is DFQATT and CDR2 is SNEGSKA (reference sequence). CDR3 sequence (DNA): TGCAGTGCCACGCCCCACAGGGAGAGCACTGAAGCTTTCTTT. It translates to CSATPHRESTEAFF.

V is TRBV19 and J is TRBJ2-5; tentatively, D is TRBD1 (6 bases). The germline CDR1 and CDR2 sequences are LNHDA and SQIVND (reference sequence). V lost 7 bases to trimming and J lost 2 bases, with 17 bases between them. This CDR3 comprises 15 residues. The CDR3 region is CASTPGVGLQETQYF. In DNA, the CDR3 is TGTGCCAGTACCCCAGGGGTTGGCCTTCAAGAGACCCAGTACTTC.

The chain joins TRBV6-2 or TRBV6-3 to TRBJ2-7, with TRBD2 matching over 9 bases. The J segment lost 3 bases and the V segment lost 6 bases, leaving 9 bases of the junction unmatched. Per germline, CDR1 MNHEY and CDR2 SVGEGT. The CDR3 consists of 15 residues. CDR3 sequence: CASSLTGTSNYEQYF. As DNA, the CDR3 is TGTGCCAGCAGCCTAACCGGGACTAGCAACTACGAGCAGTACTTC.

V usage is TRBV20-1 and J usage is TRBJ1-2, with D unresolved. The CDR3 sequence is 15 residues long. CDR1 is DFQATT, CDR2 SNEGSKA, per germline (reference sequence). Trimming removed 0 bases at V and 8 bases at J, with 19 bases between. The CDR3 bases are TGCAGTGCTAGAGATCCCCTCGGGATGCTCTGGGGCTACACCTTC. Translation: CSARDPLGMLWGYTF.

This clonotype appeared a few times. The V gene is TRBV7-9, the J gene TRBJ2-5, with 8 nucleotides matching TRBD1. V was pared by 6 bases and J by 4 bases, with 10 bases of the junction left unmatched. The V gene's germline CDR1 is SEHNR and CDR2 FQNEAQ (reference sequence). The CDR3 has 15 amino acids. DNA of the CDR3: TGTGCCAGCAGGCCGGGACAGGAGGGGTCAGAGACCCAGTACTTC. Translating it yields CASRPGQEGSETQYF.

This clonotype was detected only a few times. This chain uses TRBV19 with TRBJ2-7; 8 bases are a match to TRBD1. Trimming cost V 10 bases and J 0 bases; bases outside gene matches: 8. Germline CDR1 LNHDA, CDR2 SQIVND (reference sequence). There are 14 residues in the CDR3. The CDR3, as DNA: TGTGCCACTGCTGCCGGGACAGGCTCCTACGAGCAGTACTTC. Its translation: CATAAGTGSYEQYF.

V is TRBV20-1 and J is TRBJ1-2; D perhaps matches TRBD1 (5 bases). Deletions cut 6 bases from V and 7 bases from J, with 12 bases between. Germline values: CDR1 DFQATT, CDR2 SNEGSKA (reference sequence). This CDR3 is 11 amino acids long. The CDR3 DNA reads as TGCAGTGCGGGGCACCCAGGTGGCTACACCTTC. This encodes CSAGHPGGYTF.

This clonotype came up a few times. This chain joins TRBV20-1 and TRBJ1-6, with D hard to call. In germline, CDR1 is DFQATT, CDR2 SNEGSKA (reference sequence). Trimming pared 5 bases from V and 0 bases from J, leaving 11 bases between. This CDR3 region has 15 residues. The CDR3 loop reads CSALTRSSYNSPLHF. CDR3 DNA: TGCAGTGCTTTAACAAGGAGCTCCTATAATTCACCCCTCCACTTT.

The chain uses TRBV12-3 or TRBV12-4 and TRBJ2-5; TRBD2 might be the D (5 bases). V was cut by 5 bases and J by 1 base, with 11 bases left in between. The CDR3 runs to 14 residues. The CDR3 region has the DNA TGTGCCAGCAGTCCGACTATATCCCAAGAGACCCAGTACTTC. It yields the protein CASSPTISQETQYF.

This clonotype appeared a few times. The V and J genes are TRBV7-2 and TRBJ2-7, with D tentatively TRBD2 (5 bases). The V and J ends lost 1 base and 4 bases respectively, with 17 bases between them. Looked up from germline, CDR1 is SGHTA and CDR2 is FQGNSA. This CDR3 comprises 16 residues. CDR3 sequence reads: CASSLVSVEDMYEQYF. The CDR3 nucleotides are TGTGCCAGCAGCTTAGTTTCGGTGGAGGATATGTACGAGCAGTACTTC.